The present TCR beta chain was sequenced within a study of CD8+CD57+ T cells in acquired aplastic anemia. Investigators profiled TCR beta VDJ and CDR3 from genomic DNA template. Each CDR3 protein is one row after TCRdb ran MiXCR on the reads. The sample records about 160,000 distinct CDR3 sequences, just under 45% being singletons. Sequences were obtained from sorted CD4+, CD8+, or CD8+CD57+ T cells (not recorded which) from PBMCs. The sequence was collected from a human donor in good health.

CDR3 DNA sequence: TGCAGCGCTGCTATGGGGGACAGGGGAGGTAGCTACACCTTC. Protein: CSAAMGDRGGSYTF. V and J are TRBV29-1 and TRBJ1-2; 10 bases line up with TRBD1. Germline V lookup: CDR1 SQVTM, CDR2 ANQGSEA. The J segment lost 9 bases and the V segment lost 7 bases, leaving 14 bases of the junction unmatched. The CDR3 is 14 amino acids.